Listed below are T cell receptor beta chains from one sample, sequenced in a study of T cells in Graves' hyperthyroidism and ophthalmopathy. TCRdb independently ran MiXCR on the multiplex PCR reads; one entry per CDR3 protein. This table holds fewer than 400,000 distinct CDR3 sequences, about 14% found once. The sample comprised blood. The source of these receptors is a man aged 50-59 years with Graves' ophthalmopathy. Each CDR3 is given with its conserved first and last residue. Fields, in order: V gene, clone size, D gene, J gene, CDR3 DNA, CDR3 protein. D genes are given only for firm matches. Part of the rows lack a size; the others show once, few, many or a class for expanded clones.

TRBV11-3	.	TRBD2	TRBJ2-3	TGTGCCAGCAGCTCTATAGCGGGAGGGCCGGAGACAGATACGCAGTATTTT	CASSSIAGGPETDTQYF
TRBV2	.	.	TRBJ2-1	TGTGCCAGCAGGGAGCGGGCAGGCCGGGAGCAGTTCTTC	CASRERAGREQFF
TRBV12-3/TRBV12-4	.	.	TRBJ1-2	TGTGCCAGCAGTTTCAACAGGAATGGCTACACCTTC	CASSFNRNGYTF
TRBV5-8	many	TRBD2	TRBJ2-2	TGTGCCAGCATCGTACTAGCGGGAGGGCCCACCGGGGAGCTGTTTTTT	CASIVLAGGPTGELFF
TRBV4-1	few	TRBD2	TRBJ2-3	TGCGCCAGCAGCCATATAGGACTAGTCAACCCAGCGGGGGATACGCAGTATTTT	CASSHIGLVNPAGDTQYF
TRBV3-1	many	.	TRBJ2-5	TGTGCCAGCAGCCAACCAACCGGGACTGGACAAGAGACCCAGTACTTC	CASSQPTGTGQETQYF
TRBV3-1	many	.	TRBJ2-3	TGTGCCAGCAGCCAAGGGAGGGGCGGGATCACAGATACGCAGTATTTT	CASSQGRGGITDTQYF
TRBV20-1	many	.	TRBJ1-1	TGCAGTGCTAGAGATGGGCCCCGACAGAACACTGAAGCTTTCTTT	CSARDGPRQNTEAFF
TRBV11-2	many	.	TRBJ2-7	TGTGCCAGCAGCTTATTAGCGACTGGGGGCTACGAGCAGTACTTC	CASSLLATGGYEQYF
TRBV3-1	many	.	TRBJ2-6	TGTGCCAGCAGTGTCTCTGGGGCCAACGTCCTGACTTTC	CASSVSGANVLTF
TRBV30	few	.	TRBJ1-5	TGTGCCTGGAGTGCCTTCACCCGGGGAGATCAGCCCCAGCATTTT	CAWSAFTRGDQPQHF
TRBV28	many	.	TRBJ1-1	TGTGCCAGCAGAAGATCCGGGCCTGCCATGAACACTGAAGCTTTCTTT	CASRRSGPAMNTEAFF
TRBV19	many	.	TRBJ2-3	TGTGCCAGTAGTATAGTTCCGGGAGTTGGTACAGATACGCAGTATTTT	CASSIVPGVGTDTQYF
TRBV12-3/TRBV12-4	many	.	TRBJ2-7	TGTGCCAGCAGTTTATCTGGGAGCGCGGGCCACGAGCAGTACTTC	CASSLSGSAGHEQYF
TRBV7-6	few	.	TRBJ2-2	TGTGCCAGCAGCTCCGCCCTAACCGGGGAGCTGTTTTTT	CASSSALTGELFF
TRBV6-1	.	.	TRBJ1-1	TGTGCCAGCAGCCGCGGTAGGGCGAGCACTGAAGCTTTCTTT	CASSRGRASTEAFF
TRBV6-2/TRBV6-3	.	TRBD2	TRBJ2-3	TGTGCCAGCAGTTACTCGATGGGCGGGGGGACTAGCACAGATACGCAGTATTTT	CASSYSMGGGTSTDTQYF
TRBV3-1	.	.	TRBJ2-7	TGTGCCAGCAGCCAAGGTACTAGTTCCTACGAGCAGTACTTC	CASSQGTSSYEQYF
TRBV27	many	TRBD2	TRBJ2-4	TGTGCCAGCAGGGGACTAGCGGAAGAACTAAAAAACATTCAGTACTTC	CASRGLAEELKNIQYF
TRBV4-1	few	.	TRBJ2-5	TGCGCCAGCAGCCAAGACACCCCAGCGGAAGAGACCCAGTACTTC	CASSQDTPAEETQYF
TRBV6-1	.	TRBD1	TRBJ1-5	TGTGCCAGCAGGGACAGGGAGGGGGGCAATCAGCCCCAGCATTTT	CASRDREGGNQPQHF
TRBV24-1	many	.	TRBJ1-5	TGTGCCACCAGTGTGGGTTCGGGGGGAGGTCCGCGGCCCCAGCATTTT	CATSVGSGGGPRPQHF
TRBV5-1	many	.	TRBJ2-3	TGCGCCAGCAGCACCGGCGGGATGAGCACAGATACGCAGTATTTT	CASSTGGMSTDTQYF
TRBV10-3	many	TRBD2	TRBJ2-3	TGTGCCATCAGTGTAGGTCAGGCTAGCGGGACCCCAGGAGATACGCAGTATTTT	CAISVGQASGTPGDTQYF